The 19 T cell receptor beta chains in this list originate from one sample, sequenced in a study of blood T cells in healthy people across ages. Through a sample-barcoded 5' primer and a J-beta primer mix, a second PCR was run for roughly 6 to 12 cycles. TCRdb ran MiXCR on the 5' RACE reads and lists one entry per CDR3 protein. Altogether more than 1,400,000 distinct CDR3 sequences are present, approximately 42% being singletons, with the ten largest covering roughly 7.9%. Sample: blood. Receptors were obtained from a woman between 18 and 29 years old in good health.

This chain links TRBV10-3 with TRBJ1-2; a weak D match, TRBD1 (6 bases). Between the trimmed V and J ends, which lost 8 bases and 5 bases, there was a span of 15 bases. CDR1 and CDR2 from the germline V gene are ENHRY and SYGVKD. The CDR3 sequence is 13 residues long. In DNA form, the CDR3 reads TGTGCCATCGGACAGCCCCTGGAATATGGCTACACCTTC. It translates to CAIGQPLEYGYTF.

The J gene is TRBJ2-7, the V gene TRBV29-1; TRBD1 might be the D (6 bases). The CDR3 contains 14 residues. The V end was cut by 4 bases, the J end by 0 bases, with 13 bases between. CDR1 SQVTM and CDR2 ANQGSEA come from the germline V gene. The CDR3 coding sequence is TGCAGCGTTGGGAAGACAGGCAACTCCTACGAGCAGTACTTC. Residues: CSVGKTGNSYEQYF.

V gene TRBV18 combines with J gene TRBJ2-3; D is possibly TRBD1 (5 bases). Germline V lookup: CDR1 KGHSH, CDR2 LQKENI. V was clipped by 0 bases and J by 4 bases, with 11 bases between them. This CDR3 has 15 residues. CDR3 sequence: CASSPPGQGPDTQYF. The CDR3 DNA follows: TGTGCCAGCTCACCACCGGGGCAGGGCCCAGATACGCAGTATTTT.

This clonotype was picked up a small number of times. The V and J genes are TRBV28 and TRBJ2-7; a possible D gene is TRBD2 (5 bases). Trimming pared 6 bases from V and 3 bases from J, leaving 18 bases between. The germline V gene encodes CDR1 MDHEN and CDR2 SYDVKM. CDR3 size: 15 residues. The CDR3 region is CASRLGPLPLYEQYF. The CDR3 bases are TGTGCCAGCAGACTAGGACCTCTACCCCTCTACGAGCAGTACTTC.

The chain's CDR3 is CASSNDWTDDSGEQYF. CDR3 in DNA: TGTGCCAGCAGCAATGACTGGACAGACGACTCGGGCGAGCAGTACTTC. The chain combines TRBV7-9 with TRBJ2-4; D may be TRBD1 (6 bases). The J call may be in error: the DNA end matches TRBJ2-7 better. This CDR3 comprises 16 residues. Germline-derived CDR1 and CDR2 are SEHNR and FQNEAQ (reference sequence).

This clonotype was observed a handful of times. This chain uses TRBV4-1 with TRBJ1-1; 9 positions agree with TRBD1. V trimming: 5 bases; J trimming: 5 bases; junction bases outside the gene matches: 9. The CDR3 covers 15 residues. Germline loops: CDR1 MGHRA, CDR2 YSYEKL. The CDR3, as DNA: TGCGCCAGCAGCATCCCACAGGGGGCTGGTACTGAAGCTTTCTTT. Encoded protein: CASSIPQGAGTEAFF.

The chain's CDR3 is CSAVINRGYEQYF. In DNA, the CDR3 is TGCAGTGCTGTAATCAATAGAGGCTACGAGCAGTACTTC. J is TRBJ2-7 and V is TRBV20-1; D uncertain. CDR1 and CDR2 from the germline V gene are DFQATT and SNEGSKA (reference sequence). Trimming stripped 5 bases from V and 3 bases from J, with 14 bases between. The CDR3 is made up of 13 amino acids.

This sequence joins TRBV5-1 and TRBJ1-2; D might be TRBD1 (6 bases). This CDR3 contains 15 residues. The germline V gene has CDR1 SGHRS and CDR2 YFSETQ. Trimming took 2 bases from V and 4 from J, leaving 15 bases between them. In DNA form, the CDR3 reads TGCGCCAGCAGCTTAACATCCGGGACAATCTATGGCTACACCTTC. This codes for CASSLTSGTIYGYTF.

This chain uses TRBV2 with TRBJ2-3, with a weak D call TRBD2 (6 bases). The length of the CDR3 is 14 residues. Trimming took off 11 bases at V and 5 bases at J, with 20 bases between the two ends. From germline, CDR1 is SNHLY and CDR2 FYNNEI. The CDR3 here is CAGDQTSLLDTQYF. CDR3 sequence (DNA): TGTGCCGGCGATCAGACTAGTCTGTTAGATACGCAGTATTTT.

The chain combines TRBV7-2 with TRBJ2-1, with TRBD2 identical over 8 bases. V shed 6 bases and J 0 bases; nucleotides not matched to a gene: 7. This CDR3 is built from 16 residues. Germline assignment: CDR1 SGHTA and CDR2 FQGNSA. The CDR3 sequence is CASRTTSGHSYNEQFF. The CDR3 bases are TGTGCCAGCAGGACCACTAGCGGTCACTCCTACAATGAGCAGTTCTTC.

The V call is TRBV6-2 or TRBV6-3, the J call TRBJ2-3; 9 bases are a match to TRBD1. Germline V gene sequence: CDR1 MNHEY, CDR2 SVGEGT. Unmatched junction bases numbered 17, after V lost 3 bases and J lost 4 bases. The CDR3 sequence is 19 residues long. The CDR3 coding sequence is TGTGCCAGCAGTTATCGGGCGGGAGTCCATCGGGACAGGGCAGATACGCAGTATTTT. It translates to CASSYRAGVHRDRADTQYF.

This chain uses TRBV5-5 with TRBJ2-3; D gene ambiguous. The germline CDR1 and CDR2 sequences are SGHKS and YYEKEE (reference sequence). The CDR3 is made up of 14 amino acids. The V and J ends lost 0 bases and 6 bases respectively, with 11 bases between them. The DNA of the CDR3 is TGTGCCAGCAGCTTGGATGGAGTGCCTGATACGCAGTATTTT. Amino acids: CASSLDGVPDTQYF.

A few counts support this clonotype. The J gene is TRBJ1-2, the V gene TRBV7-6; 7 nucleotides line up with TRBD1. Germline V gene lookup returns CDR1 SGHVS and CDR2 FNYEAQ. CDR3 size: 15 residues. The V and J ends lost 5 bases and 2 bases, in that order; junction bases with no gene match: 8. The CDR3 sequence: CASSEGTEPNYGYTF. CDR3 sequence (DNA): TGTGCCAGCAGCGAGGGGACAGAACCCAACTATGGCTACACCTTC.

At least ten counts were recorded for this clonotype. V usage is TRBV6-1 and J usage is TRBJ2-3; TRBD2 matches at 13 bases. Germline loops: CDR1 MNHNS, CDR2 SASEGT. Trimming cost V 3 bases and J 5 bases; bases outside gene matches: 5. The CDR3 loop spans 16 amino acids. The CDR3 protein is CASSDSTSGRGDTQYF. The CDR3 DNA follows: TGTGCCAGCAGTGACAGCACTAGCGGGAGGGGAGATACGCAGTATTTT.

The chain has TRBV27 and TRBJ1-1; D gene uncertain. The V gene's germline CDR1 is MNHEY and CDR2 SMNVEV (reference sequence). V was shortened by 1 base and J by 0 bases, with 6 bases between the two germline ends. The CDR3 consists of 14 residues. CDR3 nucleotide sequence: TGTGCCAGCAGTTTATGGTCCCTGAACACTGAAGCTTTCTTT. This translates into CASSLWSLNTEAFF.

This sequence joins TRBV21-1 and TRBJ2-1; TRBD1 is taken as the D call from the table, unchecked against the DNA. TRBV21-1 corresponds to a pseudogene. The CDR3 runs to 16 residues. This chain's CDR3 is CASSKSRDLKHNEQFF. The DNA of the CDR3 is TGTGCCAGCAGCAAATCCCGGGACCTAAAACACAATGAGCAGTTCTTC.

CDR3 protein: CSASGPAGQQYF. DNA for the CDR3: TGCAGTGCTTCCGGGCCAGCGGGCCAGCAGTACTTC. The chain employs TRBV20-1 and TRBJ2-7; D might be TRBD2 (6 bases). This CDR3 has 12 amino acids. CDR1 is DFQATT, CDR2 SNEGSKA, per germline (reference sequence). V was pared by 5 bases and J by 8 bases, with 16 bases between.

This clonotype was observed a handful of times. The CDR3 sequence: CASSLDGGAGELFF. The CDR3 nucleotides read TGTGCCAGCAGCTTAGACGGGGGGGCCGGGGAGCTGTTTTTT. The gene calls are TRBV11-3 and TRBJ2-2; 8 nucleotides agree with TRBD2. The CDR3 runs to 14 residues. Germline V gene data show CDR1 as SGHNT and CDR2 as YENEEA. V was pared by 0 bases and J by 6 bases, with 0 bases of the junction left unmatched.

The chain combines TRBV30 with TRBJ1-2, with TRBD1 as a possible D gene (6 bases). V dropped 3 bases and J dropped 4 bases, with 15 bases sitting between them. CDR3 length: 14 amino acids. Germline V gives CDR1 GTSNPN, CDR2 SVGIG (reference sequence). The CDR3 sequence is CAWSFRTVSYGYTF. In DNA, the CDR3 is TGTGCCTGGAGCTTCCGGACAGTAAGCTATGGCTACACCTTC.